Shown below are 16 T cell receptor beta chains from a single sample sequenced in a study of shared clonotypes between healthy human individuals. CD8 cells classed as naive were CD45RO-negative and positively selected for CCR7, excluding terminally differentiated effector memory CD45RA+ cells. Profiling relied on immunoSEQ multiplex PCR, and the TCRdb table lists in-frame clones only, not all of them. The sample holds about 1,900,000 clones, roughly 94% seen once. The sample taken for sequencing was naive CD8+ T cells sorted from blood. The receptors were gathered from a man in his late teens or twenties in good health.

The chain links TRBV7-9 to TRBJ2-5, with TRBD2 identical over 12 bases. The germline gives CDR1 SEHNR, CDR2 FQNEAQ (reference sequence). The V gene end was trimmed by 5 bases and the J gene end by 5 bases; junction bases not matched to a gene: 3. CDR3 size: 14 residues. CDR3 residues: CASSGTSGLETQYF. The CDR3 nucleotides are TGTGCCAGCAGCGGGACTAGCGGGTTGGAGACCCAGTACTTC.

Concerning this clone itself: Distinct nucleotide sequences in the sample also encode this CDR3. This chain links TRBV11-2 with TRBJ1-1; D uncertain. This CDR3 is built from 15 residues. The germline CDR1 and CDR2 sequences are SGHAT and FQNNGV. V dropped 1 base and J dropped 0 bases, with 9 bases sitting between them. CDR3 in amino acids: CASSLVPGLNTEAFF. The CDR3 DNA reads as TGTGCCAGCAGCTTAGTTCCAGGATTGAACACTGAAGCTTTCTTT. Together with reference TRBV11-2 and TRBJ1-1, the CDR3 gives the full variable domain: EAGVAQSPRYKIIEKRQSVAFWCNPISGHATLYWYQQILGQGPKLLIQFQNNGVVDDSQLPKDRFSAERLKGVDSTLKIQPAKLEDSAVYLCASSLVPGLNTEAFFGQGTRLTVV.

The chain links TRBV9 to TRBJ2-3; TRBD2 is a possible D gene (6 bases). Germline CDR1 SGDLS, CDR2 YYNGEE. The CDR3 runs to 14 residues. V dropped 6 bases and J dropped 0 bases, with 11 bases sitting between them. The CDR3 reads CASNGGSSTDTQYF. The CDR3 coding sequence is TGTGCCAGCAATGGAGGGTCTAGCACAGATACGCAGTATTTT.

The V gene is TRBV5-6, the J gene TRBJ1-2, with TRBD1 matching over 8 bases. This CDR3 region has 15 residues. V gave up 4 bases and J gave up 3 bases; unmatched junction bases: 8. CDR1 is SGHDT and CDR2 is YYEEEE in the germline V gene. The DNA of the CDR3 is TGTGCCAGCAGCCCATGGGACAGGTCACACTATGGCTACACCTTC. Protein product: CASSPWDRSHYGYTF.

The chain carries TRBV10-3 and TRBJ2-7; D possibly matches TRBD1 or TRBD2 (5 bases each). The germline CDR1 and CDR2 sequences are ENHRY and SYGVKD. The CDR3 has 14 amino acids. V was clipped by 3 bases and J by 1 base, with 10 bases between them. The CDR3 DNA follows: TGTGCCATCAGTGACGAAGAGGGGTCCTACGAGCAGTACTTC. This gives the protein CAISDEEGSYEQYF.

This clone was observed once. This chain connects TRBV28 to TRBJ2-7, with 7 bases lining up with TRBD1. V lost 6 bases and J lost 0; bases outside the gene matches: 5. CDR3 length: 14 residues. The germline V gene has CDR1 MDHEN and CDR2 SYDVKM. The CDR3 reads CASSLQGFSYEQYF. The CDR3 nucleotides read TGTGCCAGCAGCTTACAGGGGTTCTCCTACGAGCAGTACTTC.

This rearrangement joins TRBV7-9 to TRBJ2-7; TRBD2 agrees at 14 bases. J gave up 3 bases and V 4 bases, and 8 bases lay outside the gene matches. Germline CDR1 reads SEHNR; CDR2 reads FQNEAQ (reference sequence). This CDR3 is 17 amino acids long. CDR3: CASSSGLAGVGDYEQYF. CDR3 bases: TGTGCCAGCAGCTCGGGACTAGCGGGAGTGGGGGACTACGAGCAGTACTTC.

In its sample, this clone was seen once. The chain uses TRBV9 and TRBJ2-1, with TRBD2 identical over 9 bases. The V gene's germline CDR1 is SGDLS and CDR2 YYNGEE. The V gene end was trimmed by 3 bases and the J gene end by 6 bases; junction bases not matched to a gene: 7. The CDR3 is 15 amino acids. This chain's CDR3 is CASSAPRGRANEQFF. As DNA, the CDR3 is TGTGCCAGCAGCGCCCCTCGCGGGAGGGCCAATGAGCAGTTCTTC.

V is TRBV30 and J is TRBJ1-6, with TRBD1 as a possible D gene (5 bases). This CDR3 is built from 17 residues. Germline CDR1 and CDR2: GTSNPN and SVGIG (reference sequence). Trimming removed 0 bases from V and 0 bases from J, with 12 bases in between. CDR3 sequence (DNA): TGTGCCTGGAGTGTAGGACCAGGGAGCTCCTATAATTCACCCCTCCACTTT. Translation: CAWSVGPGSSYNSPLHF.

The rearrangement uses TRBV28 and TRBJ2-6, with D unresolved. CDR1 MDHEN and CDR2 SYDVKM come from the germline V gene. V was shortened by 3 bases and J by 1 base, with 7 bases between the two germline ends. There are 15 residues in the CDR3. The CDR3 protein is CASSFKGSGANVLTF. For the CDR3, the DNA is TGTGCCAGCAGTTTCAAGGGTTCTGGGGCCAACGTCCTGACTTTC.

The gene calls are TRBV4-1 and TRBJ1-2; 8 bases map to TRBD1. Looked up from germline, CDR1 is MGHRA and CDR2 is YSYEKL. Trimming removed 0 bases from V and 5 bases from J; junction bases left unmatched: 5. The CDR3 is 15 residues long. The CDR3 region is CASSQDGTGLYGYTF. CDR3 DNA: TGCGCCAGCAGCCAAGACGGGACAGGCCTTTATGGCTACACCTTC.

The chain recombines TRBV2 with TRBJ1-5; D is uncertain. This CDR3 comprises 17 residues. V gave up 6 bases and J gave up 2 bases, with 20 bases separating them. CDR1 and CDR2 from the germline V gene are SNHLY and FYNNEI. CDR3 amino acids: CASSPPRVGIGNQPQHF. For the CDR3, the DNA is TGTGCCAGCAGCCCCCCAAGGGTCGGAATAGGCAATCAGCCCCAGCATTTT.

V is TRBV9 and J is TRBJ2-5, with 9 bases matching TRBD1. With 4 bases clipped from V and 5 bases from J, the junction kept 9 bases outside the gene matches. This CDR3 spans 15 amino acids. Germline loops: CDR1 SGDLS, CDR2 YYNGEE. CDR3 sequence (DNA): TGTGCCAGCAGCCCTCAGGGACAGGGTTTCGAGACCCAGTACTTC. Its protein is CASSPQGQGFETQYF.

This rearrangement joins TRBV9 to TRBJ1-2; 8 positions match TRBD1. The J segment lost 2 bases and the V segment lost 4 bases, leaving 7 bases of the junction unmatched. Germline V CDR1 and CDR2: SGDLS, YYNGEE. The CDR3 covers 15 residues. CDR3 amino acids: CASSSSRTGNYGYTF. CDR3 DNA: TGTGCCAGCAGCTCCTCCCGGACAGGGAACTATGGCTACACCTTC.

Only one count was recorded for this clone. This chain connects TRBV4-1 to TRBJ2-1; TRBD2 matches 13 bases. Germline-derived CDR1 and CDR2 are MGHRA and YSYEKL. This CDR3 contains 16 residues. J lost 3 bases, V lost 5 bases, and 4 bases had no gene match. The CDR3 loop is CASSDGLAGDYNEQFF. DNA for the CDR3: TGCGCCAGCAGCGACGGACTAGCGGGAGACTACAATGAGCAGTTCTTC.

The DNA for the CDR3 is TGTGCCAGCAGAGATCTAGCGGAGGGGCCCGGGGAGCTGTTTTTT. Translated: CASRDLAEGPGELFF. This chain connects TRBV6-6 to TRBJ2-2; 7 bases are a match to TRBD2. The CDR3 has 15 amino acids. Trimming took 6 bases from V and 6 from J; bases not matched to a gene: 10. Germline CDR1 reads MNHNY; CDR2 reads SVGAGI (reference sequence).